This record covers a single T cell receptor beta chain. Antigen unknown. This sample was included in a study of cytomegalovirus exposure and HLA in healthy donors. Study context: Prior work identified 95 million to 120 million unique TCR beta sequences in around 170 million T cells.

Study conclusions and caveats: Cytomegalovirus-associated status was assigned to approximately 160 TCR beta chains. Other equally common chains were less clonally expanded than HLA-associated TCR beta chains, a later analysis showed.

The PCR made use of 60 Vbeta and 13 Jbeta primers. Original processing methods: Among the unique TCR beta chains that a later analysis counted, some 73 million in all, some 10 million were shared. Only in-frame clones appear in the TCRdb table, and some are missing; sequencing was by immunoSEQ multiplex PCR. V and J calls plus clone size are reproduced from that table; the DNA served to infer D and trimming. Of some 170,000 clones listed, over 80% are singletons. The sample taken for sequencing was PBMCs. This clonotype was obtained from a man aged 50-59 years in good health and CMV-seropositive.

This chain's CDR3 is CASSLSGQQEKLFF. The CDR3 bases are TGTGCCAGCAGCTTGTCTGGACAGCAAGAAAAACTGTTTTTT. V and J are TRBV5-4 and TRBJ1-4, with D maybe TRBD1 (6 bases). Germline values: CDR1 SGHNT, CDR2 YYREEE (reference sequence). The CDR3 length is 14 residues. Deletions cut 1 base from V and 8 bases from J, with 12 bases between.